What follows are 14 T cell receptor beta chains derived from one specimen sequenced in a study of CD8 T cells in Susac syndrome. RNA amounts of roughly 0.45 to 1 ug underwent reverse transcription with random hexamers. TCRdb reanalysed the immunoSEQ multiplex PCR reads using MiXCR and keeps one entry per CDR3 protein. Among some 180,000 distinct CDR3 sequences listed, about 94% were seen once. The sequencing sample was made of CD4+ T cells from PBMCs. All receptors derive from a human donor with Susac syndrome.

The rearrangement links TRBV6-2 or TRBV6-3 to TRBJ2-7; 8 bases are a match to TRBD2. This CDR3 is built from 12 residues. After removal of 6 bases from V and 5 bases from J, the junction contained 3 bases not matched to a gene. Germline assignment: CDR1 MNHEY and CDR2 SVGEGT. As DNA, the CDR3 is TGTGCCAGCAGAACCGGGGGGGACGAGCAGTACTTC. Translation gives CASRTGGDEQYF.

The DNA of the CDR3 is TGTGCCAGCAGCGTAGATCCGGACTCTACTTTAGGGCAGTACTTC. Protein product: CASSVDPDSTLGQYF. V gene TRBV9 combines with J gene TRBJ2-7, with D tentatively TRBD2 (5 bases). V dropped 0 bases and J dropped 9 bases, with 19 bases sitting between them. This CDR3 comprises 15 residues. The V gene's germline CDR1 is SGDLS and CDR2 YYNGEE.

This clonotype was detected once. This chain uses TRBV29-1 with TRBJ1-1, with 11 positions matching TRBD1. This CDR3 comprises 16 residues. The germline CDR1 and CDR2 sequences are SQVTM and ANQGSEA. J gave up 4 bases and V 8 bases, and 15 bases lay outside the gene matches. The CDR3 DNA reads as TGCAGCTCCGCCGGGGGGACAGGGGGTAGTATCACTGAAGCTTTCTTT. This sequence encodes CSSAGGTGGSITEAFF.

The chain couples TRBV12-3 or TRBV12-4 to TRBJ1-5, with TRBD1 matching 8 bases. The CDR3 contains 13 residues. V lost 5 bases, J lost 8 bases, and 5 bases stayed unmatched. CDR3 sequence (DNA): TGTGCCAGCAGTGTGGACAGGGCCAAGCCCCAGCATTTT. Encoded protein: CASSVDRAKPQHF.

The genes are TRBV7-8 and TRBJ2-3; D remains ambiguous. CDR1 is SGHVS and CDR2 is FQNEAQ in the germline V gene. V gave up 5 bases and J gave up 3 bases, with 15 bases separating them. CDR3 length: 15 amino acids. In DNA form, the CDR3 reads TGTGCCAGCAGCCAGTCAGGCCAAAGGACAGATACGCAGTATTTT. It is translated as CASSQSGQRTDTQYF.

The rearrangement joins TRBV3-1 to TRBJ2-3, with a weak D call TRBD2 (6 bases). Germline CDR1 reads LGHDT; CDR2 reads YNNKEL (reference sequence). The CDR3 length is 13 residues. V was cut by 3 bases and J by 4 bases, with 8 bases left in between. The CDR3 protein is CASSQTRADTQYF. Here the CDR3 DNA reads TGTGCCAGCAGCCAGACTAGGGCAGATACGCAGTATTTT.

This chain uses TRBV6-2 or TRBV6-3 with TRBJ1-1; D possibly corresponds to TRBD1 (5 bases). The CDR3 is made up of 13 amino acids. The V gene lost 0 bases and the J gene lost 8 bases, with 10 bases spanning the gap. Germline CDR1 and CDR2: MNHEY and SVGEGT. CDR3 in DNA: TGTGCCAGCAGTTACTCGGAGGGGACCGAAGCTTTCTTT. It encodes CASSYSEGTEAFF.

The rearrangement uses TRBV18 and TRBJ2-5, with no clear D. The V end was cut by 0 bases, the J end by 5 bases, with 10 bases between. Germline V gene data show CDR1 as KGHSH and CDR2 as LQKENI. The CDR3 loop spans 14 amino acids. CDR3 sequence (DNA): TGTGCCAGCTCACCACCGGAAGGGCGGGAGACCCAGTACTTC. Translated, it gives CASSPPEGRETQYF.

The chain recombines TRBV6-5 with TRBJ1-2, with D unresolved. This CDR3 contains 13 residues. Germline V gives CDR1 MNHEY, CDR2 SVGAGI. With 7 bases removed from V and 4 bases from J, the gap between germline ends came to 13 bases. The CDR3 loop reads CASTNGPGYGYTF. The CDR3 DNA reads TGTGCCAGCACCAACGGCCCGGGCTATGGCTACACCTTC.

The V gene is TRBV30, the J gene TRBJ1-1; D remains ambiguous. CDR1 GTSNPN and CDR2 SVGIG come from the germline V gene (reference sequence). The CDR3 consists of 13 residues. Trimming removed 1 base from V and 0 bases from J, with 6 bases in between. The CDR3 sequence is CAWSAAMNTEAFF. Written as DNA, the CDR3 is TGTGCCTGGAGTGCAGCCATGAACACTGAAGCTTTCTTT.

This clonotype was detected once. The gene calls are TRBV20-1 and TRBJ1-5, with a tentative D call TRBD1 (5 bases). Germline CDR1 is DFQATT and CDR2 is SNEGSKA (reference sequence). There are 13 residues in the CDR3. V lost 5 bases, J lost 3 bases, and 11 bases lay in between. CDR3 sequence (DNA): TGCAGTGCTTGGAAAGGGGCCAATCAGCCCCAGCATTTT. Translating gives CSAWKGANQPQHF.

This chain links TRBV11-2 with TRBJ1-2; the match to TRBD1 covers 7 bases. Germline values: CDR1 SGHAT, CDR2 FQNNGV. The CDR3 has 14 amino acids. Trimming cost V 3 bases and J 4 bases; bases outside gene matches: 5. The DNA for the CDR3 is TGTGCCAGCAGCTTGGGACAGATTTCCTATGGCTACACCTTC. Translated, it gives CASSLGQISYGYTF.

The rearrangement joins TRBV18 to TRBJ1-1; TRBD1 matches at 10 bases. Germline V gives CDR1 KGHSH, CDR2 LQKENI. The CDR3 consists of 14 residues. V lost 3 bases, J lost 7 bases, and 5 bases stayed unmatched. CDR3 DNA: TGTGCCAGCTCACCCGGGACAGGGGACCTTGAAGCTTTCTTT. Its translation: CASSPGTGDLEAFF.

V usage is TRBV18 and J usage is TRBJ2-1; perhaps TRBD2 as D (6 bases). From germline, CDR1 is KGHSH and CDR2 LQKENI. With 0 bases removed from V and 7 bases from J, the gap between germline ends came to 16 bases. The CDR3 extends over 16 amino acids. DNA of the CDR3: TGTGCCAGCTCACCACCGACGGGGCGGGGTTGGAATGAGCAGTTCTTC. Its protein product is CASSPPTGRGWNEQFF. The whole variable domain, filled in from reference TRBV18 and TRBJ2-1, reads NAGVMQNPRHLVRRRGQEARLRCSPMKGHSHVYWYRQLPEEGLKFMVYLQKENIIDESGMPKERFSAEFPKEGPSILRIQQVVRGDSAAYFCASSPPTGRGWNEQFFGPGTRLTVL.